This TCR beta chain was observed in a study of shared clonotypes between healthy human individuals. The V and J ends lost 3 bases and 3 bases respectively, with 5 bases between them. CDR1 and CDR2 from the germline V gene are LGHNA and YNFKEQ. This CDR3 spans 13 amino acids. As concerns this clone: What it binds is not known.

Assay execution proceeded at the deep level. In the authors' workflow: Filtering was not the same, since immunoSEQ gave junction-only sequences without quality scores. Measured with immunoSEQ multiplex PCR; TCRdb has only the in-frame clones, and not every one. D and trimming were read from the DNA, whereas the V and J calls and clone size are those reported in that table. Here the sample spans more than 2,000,000 clones, about 92% being singletons. Whole-study findings and limits: Shared clonotypes: approximately 5.3% naive CD4, roughly 4% naive CD8, about 2.4% memory CD4, about 0.41% memory CD8.

The specimen sequenced was naive CD4+ T cells from PBMCs. Noted subset: CD45RA+ positively selected. This TCR was recovered from a man between 18 and 29 years old in good health. Some clones in this sample may be carry-over from other donors' samples. V and J are TRBV4-2 and TRBJ2-2; D not certain. CDR3 DNA: TGTGCCAGCAGCCATTCTTACACCGGGGAGCTGTTTTTT. As protein: CASSHSYTGELFF.